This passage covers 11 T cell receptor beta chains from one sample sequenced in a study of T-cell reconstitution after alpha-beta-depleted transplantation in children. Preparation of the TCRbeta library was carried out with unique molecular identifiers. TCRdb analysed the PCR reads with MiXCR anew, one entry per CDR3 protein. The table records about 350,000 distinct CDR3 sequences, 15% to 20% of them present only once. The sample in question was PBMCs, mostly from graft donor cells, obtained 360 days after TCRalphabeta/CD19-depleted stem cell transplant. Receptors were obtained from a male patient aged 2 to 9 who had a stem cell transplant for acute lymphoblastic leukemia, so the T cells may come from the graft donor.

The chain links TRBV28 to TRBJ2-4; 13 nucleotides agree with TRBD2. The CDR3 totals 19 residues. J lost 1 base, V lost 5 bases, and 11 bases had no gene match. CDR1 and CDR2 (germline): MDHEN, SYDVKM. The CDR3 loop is CASSPIGTSGKMAKNIQYF. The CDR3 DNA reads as TGTGCCAGCAGTCCCATCGGGACTAGCGGGAAGATGGCCAAAAACATTCAGTACTTC.

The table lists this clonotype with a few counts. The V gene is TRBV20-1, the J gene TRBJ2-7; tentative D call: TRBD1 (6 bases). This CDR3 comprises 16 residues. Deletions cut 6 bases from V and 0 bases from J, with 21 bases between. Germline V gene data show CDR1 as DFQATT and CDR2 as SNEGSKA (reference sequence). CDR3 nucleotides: TGCAGTGCGAGCACCAACACAGGGCCCCTCTCCTACGAGCAGTACTTC. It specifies CSASTNTGPLSYEQYF.

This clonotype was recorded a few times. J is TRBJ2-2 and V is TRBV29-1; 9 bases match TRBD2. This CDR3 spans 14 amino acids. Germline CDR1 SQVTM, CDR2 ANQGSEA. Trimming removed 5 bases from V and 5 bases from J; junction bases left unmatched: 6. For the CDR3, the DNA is TGCAGCGTTCTTAGCGGGAGCGGGACCGGGGAGCTGTTTTTT. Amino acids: CSVLSGSGTGELFF.

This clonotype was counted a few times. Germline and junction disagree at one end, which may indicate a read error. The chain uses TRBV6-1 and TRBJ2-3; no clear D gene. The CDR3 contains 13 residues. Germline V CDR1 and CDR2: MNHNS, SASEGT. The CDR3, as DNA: TGTGCCAGCTTATTCAGTGCCACATATACGCAGTATTTT. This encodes CASLFSATYTQYF.

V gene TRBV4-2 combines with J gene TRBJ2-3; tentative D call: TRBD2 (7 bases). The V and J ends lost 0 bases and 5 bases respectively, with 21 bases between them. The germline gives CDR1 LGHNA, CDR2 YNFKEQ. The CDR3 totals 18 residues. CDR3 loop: CASSQDRGGGQPIDTQYF. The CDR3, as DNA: TGTGCCAGCAGCCAAGATAGGGGGGGTGGACAGCCGATAGATACGCAGTATTTT.

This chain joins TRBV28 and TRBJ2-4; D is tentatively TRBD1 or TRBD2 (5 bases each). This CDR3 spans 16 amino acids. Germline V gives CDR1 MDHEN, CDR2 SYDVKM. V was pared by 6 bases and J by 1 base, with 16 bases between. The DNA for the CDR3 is TGTGCCAGCAGGACGACAGCGGTGACGGCCAAAAACATTCAGTACTTC. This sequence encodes CASRTTAVTAKNIQYF. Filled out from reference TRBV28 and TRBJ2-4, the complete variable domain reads DVKVTQSSRYLVKRTGEKVFLECVQDMDHENMFWYRQDPGLGLRLIYFSYDVKMKEKGDIPEGYSVSREKKERFSLILESASTNQTSMYLCASRTTAVTAKNIQYFGAGTRLSVL.

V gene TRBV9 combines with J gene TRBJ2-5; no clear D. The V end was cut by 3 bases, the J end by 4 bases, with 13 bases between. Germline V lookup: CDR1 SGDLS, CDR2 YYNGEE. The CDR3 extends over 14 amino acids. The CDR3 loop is CASSASSRGETQYF. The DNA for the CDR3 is TGTGCCAGCAGCGCCTCCTCTAGAGGAGAGACCCAGTACTTC. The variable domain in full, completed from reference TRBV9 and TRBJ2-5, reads DSGVTQTPKHLITATGQRVTLRCSPRSGDLSVYWYQQSLDQGLQFLIQYYNGEERAKGNILERFSAQQFPDLHSELNLSSLELGDSALYFCASSASSRGETQYFGPGTRLLVL.

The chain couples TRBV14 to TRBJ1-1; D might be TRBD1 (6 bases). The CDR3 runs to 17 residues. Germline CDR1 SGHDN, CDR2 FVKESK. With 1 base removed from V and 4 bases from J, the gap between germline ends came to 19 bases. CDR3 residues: CASSQGRRGTWSTEAFF. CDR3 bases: TGTGCCAGCAGCCAAGGAAGAAGAGGGACATGGAGCACTGAAGCTTTCTTT. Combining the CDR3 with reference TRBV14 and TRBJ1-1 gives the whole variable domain EAGVTQFPSHSVIEKGQTVTLRCDPISGHDNLYWYRRVMGKEIKFLLHFVKESKQDESGMPNNRFLAERTGGTYSTLKVQPAELEDSGVYFCASSQGRRGTWSTEAFFGQGTRLTVV.

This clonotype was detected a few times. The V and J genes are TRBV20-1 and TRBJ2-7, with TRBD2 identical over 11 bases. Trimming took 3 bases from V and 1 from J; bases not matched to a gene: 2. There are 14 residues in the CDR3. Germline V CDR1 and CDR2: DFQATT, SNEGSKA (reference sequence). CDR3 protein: CSARGTSGSYEQYF. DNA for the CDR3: TGCAGTGCTAGGGGGACTAGCGGTTCCTACGAGCAGTACTTC.

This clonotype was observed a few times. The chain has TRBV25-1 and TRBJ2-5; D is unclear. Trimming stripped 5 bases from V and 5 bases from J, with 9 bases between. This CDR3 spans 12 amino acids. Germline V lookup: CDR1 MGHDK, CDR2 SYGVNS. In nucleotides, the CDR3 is TGTGCCAGCAGTCGAGTGGAGGAGACCCAGTACTTC. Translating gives CASSRVEETQYF.

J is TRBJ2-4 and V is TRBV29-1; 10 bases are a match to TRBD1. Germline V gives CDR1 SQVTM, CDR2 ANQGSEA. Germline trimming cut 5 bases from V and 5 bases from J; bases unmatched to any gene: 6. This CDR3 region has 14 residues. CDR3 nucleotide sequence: TGCAGCGTTTCCGGGACAGGGGTGGAAAACATTCAGTACTTC. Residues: CSVSGTGVENIQYF.